What follows are 24 T cell receptor beta chains derived from one specimen sequenced in a study of lymphopenia after photon versus proton radiotherapy. The assay was immunoSEQ multiplex PCR, and TCRdb's table has in-frame clones only and misses some. The sample records 40,000 to 45,000 clones, 86% being singletons. Material: peripheral blood, obtained from a patient treated with proton-based radiotherapy. The receptors originated from an older woman with pancreatic cancer. Some clones in this sample may be carry-over from other donors' samples.

This chain links TRBV7-9 with TRBJ1-5, with TRBD1 matching over 8 bases. V lost 3 bases and J lost 3; bases outside the gene matches: 4. CDR1 SEHNR and CDR2 FQNEAQ come from the germline V gene (reference sequence). The CDR3 consists of 15 residues. CDR3 amino acids: CASSFGQGSNQPQHF. In DNA form, the CDR3 reads TGTGCCAGCAGCTTCGGACAGGGCTCCAATCAGCCCCAGCATTTT.

This clone has just one count. The chain has TRBV5-1 and TRBJ1-4; 10 bases agree with TRBD1. V shed 5 bases and J 7 bases; nucleotides not matched to a gene: 5. The CDR3 has 14 amino acids. The V gene's germline CDR1 is SGHRS and CDR2 YFSETQ. The CDR3 here is CASSPGQGPEKLFF. The CDR3 DNA reads TGCGCCAGCAGTCCGGGACAGGGGCCTGAAAAACTGTTTTTT.

The chain carries TRBV28 and TRBJ2-7; 7 bases are shared with TRBD2. Per the germline V gene, CDR1 is MDHEN and CDR2 is SYDVKM. The length of the CDR3 is 15 residues. Unmatched junction bases numbered 10, after V lost 3 bases and J lost 5 bases. This CDR3 is CASSLEDGLVDEQYF. In DNA, the CDR3 is TGTGCCAGCAGTTTGGAGGATGGACTAGTCGACGAGCAGTACTTC.

The J gene is TRBJ1-2, the V gene TRBV6-1; 10 bases fit TRBD1. Per the germline V gene, CDR1 is MNHNS and CDR2 is SASEGT. Germline trimming cut 2 bases from V and 4 bases from J; bases unmatched to any gene: 13. The CDR3 has 18 amino acids. CDR3 region: CASSETRDRGVSGYGYTF. The CDR3 region has the DNA TGTGCCAGCAGTGAAACCCGGGACAGGGGTGTGTCAGGCTATGGCTACACCTTC.

The chain employs TRBV7-9 and TRBJ1-1; 11 nucleotides align to TRBD1. The trim removed 7 bases at V and 11 bases at J, leaving 18 bases unmatched. Germline lookup yields CDR1 SEHNR and CDR2 FQNEAQ (reference sequence). The CDR3 contains 16 residues. DNA for the CDR3: TGTGCCAGCATGCCCCGGGCGGGACAGGGGGGATTGGGTGCTTTCTTT. Its protein is CASMPRAGQGGLGAFF.

The chain employs TRBV11-2 and TRBJ2-7; 7 bases agree with TRBD2. Trimming removed 5 bases from V and 2 bases from J; junction bases left unmatched: 6. CDR1 SGHAT and CDR2 FQNNGV come from the germline V gene. The CDR3 extends over 14 amino acids. The CDR3 DNA follows: TGTGCCAGCAGCAAGGACGGGGGGACCTACGAGCAGTACTTC. Amino acids: CASSKDGGTYEQYF.

The J gene is TRBJ2-7, the V gene TRBV28; no clear D. Germline lookup yields CDR1 MDHEN and CDR2 SYDVKM. V lost 6 bases and J 6 bases, leaving 15 bases between the germline ends. CDR3 size: 13 residues. CDR3 nucleotides: TGTGCCAGCAGCCGACCCGGGTCTGCCGAGCAGTACTTC. It specifies CASSRPGSAEQYF.

This clone has just a few counts. The rearrangement joins TRBV7-9 to TRBJ1-6; D is ambiguous. CDR3 length equals 14 residues. V lost 1 base and J 5 bases, leaving 6 bases between the germline ends. Germline CDR1 and CDR2: SEHNR and FQNEAQ (reference sequence). The CDR3 protein is CASSLENHNSPLHF. The CDR3 DNA sequence: TGTGCCAGCAGCTTAGAAAACCATAATTCACCCCTCCACTTT.

The J gene is TRBJ2-1, the V gene TRBV10-3; TRBD2 aligns across 10 bases. V lost 4 bases, J lost 14 bases, and 5 bases stayed unmatched. Germline-derived CDR1 and CDR2 are ENHRY and SYGVKD. CDR3 size: 12 residues. CDR3 DNA sequence: TGTGCCATCAGTGTGAGCGGGAGGGCGGAGTTCTTC. Translation: CAISVSGRAEFF.

V and J are TRBV29-1 and TRBJ2-5, with 7 positions matching TRBD2. The ends lost 1 base at V and 5 bases at J; junction bases unmatched: 4. Germline CDR1 SQVTM, CDR2 ANQGSEA. This CDR3 has 13 residues. The CDR3 region has the DNA TGCAGCGTTGAAGGGGGAGGGTGGGAGACCCAGTACTTC. Amino acids: CSVEGGGWETQYF.

The gene calls are TRBV6-5 and TRBJ1-2, with TRBD1 matching 12 bases. The V gene's germline CDR1 is MNHEY and CDR2 SVGAGI. V shed 6 bases and J 9 bases; nucleotides not matched to a gene: 5. This CDR3 is built from 13 residues. CDR3 coding DNA: TGTGCCAGCAGCCCGGGACAGGGGGCAAGCTACACCTTC. Protein: CASSPGQGASYTF.

The chain carries TRBV6-1 and TRBJ2-1; 11 bases match TRBD2. Germline V lookup: CDR1 MNHNS, CDR2 SASEGT. Trimming cost V 3 bases and J 5 bases; bases outside gene matches: 6. The length of the CDR3 is 16 residues. CDR3 region: CASSDFGLAGNNEQFF. As DNA, the CDR3 is TGTGCCAGCAGTGATTTCGGACTAGCGGGTAACAATGAGCAGTTCTTC.

This rearrangement joins TRBV5-8 to TRBJ1-1; no clear D. This CDR3 comprises 13 residues. Trimming left V 10 bases short and J 0 bases short, with 13 bases between. CDR1 is SGHTS, CDR2 YDEGEE, per germline. In DNA, the CDR3 is TGTGCCGCACAACAACAGTTGAACACTGAAGCTTTCTTT. Translation gives CAAQQQLNTEAFF.

The chain joins TRBV5-6 to TRBJ1-1, with a possible D match to TRBD1 (6 bases). V lost 1 base to trimming and J lost 2 bases, with 9 bases between them. CDR1 and CDR2 (germline): SGHDT, YYEEEE. The CDR3 is 14 amino acids. The CDR3 region has the DNA TGTGCCAGCAGCTTGCTGGACAGTAACACTGAAGCTTTCTTT. It specifies CASSLLDSNTEAFF.

Written as DNA, the CDR3 is TGCAGCGTTGAAGATAGGGGACTAGTTGGGAATGAGCAGTTCTTC. It yields the protein CSVEDRGLVGNEQFF. V is TRBV29-1 and J is TRBJ2-1, with 8 bases aligning to TRBD2. Per the germline V gene, CDR1 is SQVTM and CDR2 is ANQGSEA. J was trimmed by 7 bases and V by 0 bases; bases with no gene match: 8. CDR3 length: 15 amino acids.

The chain is built from TRBV22-1 and TRBJ2-7; whether TRBD2, the table's D call, matches the DNA was not checked. TRBV22-1 is given as a pseudogene. The CDR3 is 14 residues long. DNA for the CDR3: TGTCCTGGGAGCGCACGGGAGCGAAACTACGAGCAGTACTTC. The encoded protein is CPGSARERNYEQYF.

This CDR3 is CARTGTGIDLSGNTIYF. The CDR3 DNA is TGTGCCCGGACCGGGACAGGTATTGACCTATCTGGAAACACCATATATTTT. This chain uses TRBV30 with TRBJ1-3; 8 bases are shared with TRBD1. The germline gives CDR1 GTSNPN, CDR2 SVGIG (reference sequence). The V gene end was trimmed by 8 bases and the J gene end by 1 base; junction bases not matched to a gene: 16. The CDR3 spans 17 residues.

The rearrangement joins TRBV4-1 to TRBJ1-5; 8 positions agree with TRBD1. In germline, CDR1 is MGHRA, CDR2 YSYEKL. The CDR3 loop spans 12 amino acids. Trimming removed 5 bases from V and 10 bases from J; junction bases left unmatched: 4. As DNA, the CDR3 is TGCGCCAGCAGCTCACCAGGGGGCCCCCAGCATTTT. The encoded protein is CASSSPGGPQHF.

This clone is deemed medium-sized (0.01 to 0.1%). V and J are TRBV6-5 and TRBJ1-5; a possible D gene is TRBD1 (6 bases). The CDR3 spans 15 residues. Germline V CDR1 and CDR2: MNHEY, SVGAGI. V was cut by 6 bases and J by 1 base, with 13 bases left in between. CDR3 amino acids: CASRPGTQSNQPQHF. CDR3 sequence (DNA): TGTGCCAGCAGACCCGGGACACAGAGCAATCAGCCCCAGCATTTT.

The chain recombines TRBV28 with TRBJ2-5; tentatively, D is TRBD1 (6 bases). V lost 5 bases, J lost 8 bases, and 18 bases lay in between. The length of the CDR3 is 14 residues. Germline lookup yields CDR1 MDHEN and CDR2 SYDVKM. CDR3 bases: TGTGCCAGCAGTCTACGTATGGCAGGGGAAACCCAGTACTTC. Protein product: CASSLRMAGETQYF.

The chain uses TRBV6-4 and TRBJ1-2; possibly TRBD1 for D (5 bases). The germline V gene has CDR1 MRHNA and CDR2 SNTAGT. The V end was cut by 6 bases, the J end by 6 bases, with 17 bases between. CDR3 length: 14 residues. CDR3 amino acids: CASSPTPGNHGYTF. In DNA, the CDR3 is TGTGCCAGCAGCCCCACCCCAGGGAACCATGGCTACACCTTC.

The V and J genes are TRBV28 and TRBJ1-4, with D tentatively TRBD1 (5 bases). Germline V lookup: CDR1 MDHEN, CDR2 SYDVKM. The CDR3 is 14 residues long. V gave up 3 bases and J gave up 4 bases, with 9 bases separating them. The CDR3 nucleotides read TGTGCCAGCAGTTTTAGGGGAAATAATGAAAAACTGTTTTTT. The encoded protein is CASSFRGNNEKLFF.

This chain uses TRBV28 with TRBJ1-6; D uncertain. The CDR3 loop spans 15 amino acids. Germline V gene data show CDR1 as MDHEN and CDR2 as SYDVKM. V shed 3 bases and J shed 9 bases, with 15 bases lying between them. The CDR3 is CASSFGSRGLSPLHF. The CDR3 DNA reads TGTGCCAGCAGTTTCGGCTCCAGAGGTCTTTCACCCCTCCACTTT. Complete variable domain (other parts from reference TRBV28 and TRBJ1-6): DVKVTQSSRYLVKRTGEKVFLECVQDMDHENMFWYRQDPGLGLRLIYFSYDVKMKEKGDIPEGYSVSREKKERFSLILESASTNQTSMYLCASSFGSRGLSPLHFGNGTRLTVT.

The chain links TRBV18 to TRBJ2-4; 9 nucleotides match TRBD1. Germline CDR1 KGHSH, CDR2 LQKENI. The trim removed 3 bases at V and 2 bases at J, leaving 8 bases unmatched. There are 17 residues in the CDR3. CDR3 loop: CASSPPSGTGSKNIQYF. DNA for the CDR3: TGTGCCAGCTCACCGCCCTCCGGGACAGGGTCCAAAAACATTCAGTACTTC.